The T cell receptor beta chain described here comes from a study of blood T cell repertoires in COVID-19. Authors' analysis steps: Reference gene primer amplification in the assay estimated nucleated cell counts. This table comes from immunoSEQ multiplex PCR, and its TCRdb copy is limited to in-frame clones, with some not included. V and J calls and clone size are copied from that table; D and trimming were computed from the DNA. The sample gives about 140,000 clones, 84% of which show up once; 6% to 7.5% is in the top ten. This CDR3 region has 14 residues. Per germline, CDR1 SGHAT and CDR2 FQNNGV. Trimming cost V 6 bases and J 0 bases; bases outside gene matches: 3.

Sequencing used peripheral blood. The sequence was obtained from a human donor in a cohort sampled during active COVID-19. V is TRBV11-2 and J is TRBJ2-3, with 7 nucleotides matching TRBD2. CDR3 coding DNA: TGTGCCAGCAGGGGGGGGTTGAGCACAGATACGCAGTATTTT. The encoded protein is CASRGGLSTDTQYF.